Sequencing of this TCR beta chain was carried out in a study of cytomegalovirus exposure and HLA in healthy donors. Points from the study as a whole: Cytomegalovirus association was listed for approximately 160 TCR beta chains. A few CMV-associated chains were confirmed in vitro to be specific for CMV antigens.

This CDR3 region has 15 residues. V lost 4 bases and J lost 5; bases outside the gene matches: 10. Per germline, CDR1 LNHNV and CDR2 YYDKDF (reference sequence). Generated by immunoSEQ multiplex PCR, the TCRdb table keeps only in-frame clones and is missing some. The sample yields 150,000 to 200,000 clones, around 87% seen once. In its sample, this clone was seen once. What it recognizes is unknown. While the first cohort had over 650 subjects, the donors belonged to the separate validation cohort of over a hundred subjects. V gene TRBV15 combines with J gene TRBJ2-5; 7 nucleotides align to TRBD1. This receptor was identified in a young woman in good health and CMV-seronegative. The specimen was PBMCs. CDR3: CATSTHTTGKETQYF. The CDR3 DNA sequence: TGTGCCACCAGCACCCATACGACAGGGAAGGAGACCCAGTACTTC.